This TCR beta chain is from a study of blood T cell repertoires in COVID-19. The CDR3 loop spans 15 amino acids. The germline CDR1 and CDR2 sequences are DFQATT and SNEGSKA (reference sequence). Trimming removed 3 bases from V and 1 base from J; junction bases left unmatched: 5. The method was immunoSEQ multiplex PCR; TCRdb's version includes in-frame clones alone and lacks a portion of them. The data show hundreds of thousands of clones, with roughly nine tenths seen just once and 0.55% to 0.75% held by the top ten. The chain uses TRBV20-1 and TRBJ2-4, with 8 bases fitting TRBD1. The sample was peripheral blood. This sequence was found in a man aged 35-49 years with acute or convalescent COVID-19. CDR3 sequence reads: CSASWTGMAKNIQYF. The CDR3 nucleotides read TGCAGTGCTAGTTGGACAGGGATGGCCAAAAACATTCAGTACTTC.